This TCR beta chain was obtained from a study of cytomegalovirus exposure and HLA in healthy donors. With 2 bases clipped from V and 4 bases from J, the junction kept 12 bases outside the gene matches. Germline lookup yields CDR1 KGHSH and CDR2 LQKENI. This CDR3 has 17 amino acids. Points from the study as a whole: Follow-up analysis seemed to connect common viral pathogens with several of the most significant clusters identified. In most subjects, TCR beta sequences reportedly gave accurate predictions of HLA-A and HLA-B alleles.

As regards this clone: Its antigen is not identified.

Both 60 Vbeta primers and 13 Jbeta primers went into the PCR. Sequenced by immunoSEQ multiplex PCR; TCRdb stores in-frame clones only, minus some. This table lists around 50,000 clones. The receptor was isolated from a woman aged 45-59 years in good health and CMV-seropositive. Sequenced input: PBMCs. V gene TRBV18 combines with J gene TRBJ1-1, with 8 nucleotides matching TRBD1. For the CDR3, the DNA is TGTGCCAGCTCACCAATAGGACAGGGTTCGTCATCCACTGAAGCTTTCTTT. This sequence encodes CASSPIGQGSSSTEAFF.